This T cell receptor (beta chain) was recorded in a study of Ad26.COV2.S vaccination and SARS-CoV-2 variants. General observations from the study: Similar non-spike TCR breadth was observed in recipients of vaccine and of placebo. The analyses of TCR breadth and depth may have understated the size of total T cell responses. Spike-specific TCR breadth ran higher among vaccine recipients than placebo recipients.

The CDR3 has 14 residues. Germline V gene lookup returns CDR1 SGHTA and CDR2 FQGNSA. V was clipped by 4 bases and J by 1 base, with 10 bases between them. Regarding this clone: Its antigen is unknown.

Clones were sequenced by immunoSEQ multiplex PCR, and TCRdb holds only the in-frame ones, with some missing. The sample shows under 95,000 clones, more than 70% of them seen only once. The material sequenced was peripheral blood, taken after recovery from COVID-19. The origin of this receptor is a human donor who had recovered from COVID-19. V is TRBV7-2 and J is TRBJ1-1; D ambiguous. This chain's CDR3 is CASSSTRRNTEAFF. The CDR3 DNA reads TGTGCCAGCAGCTCTACCCGGCGGAACACTGAAGCTTTCTTT.